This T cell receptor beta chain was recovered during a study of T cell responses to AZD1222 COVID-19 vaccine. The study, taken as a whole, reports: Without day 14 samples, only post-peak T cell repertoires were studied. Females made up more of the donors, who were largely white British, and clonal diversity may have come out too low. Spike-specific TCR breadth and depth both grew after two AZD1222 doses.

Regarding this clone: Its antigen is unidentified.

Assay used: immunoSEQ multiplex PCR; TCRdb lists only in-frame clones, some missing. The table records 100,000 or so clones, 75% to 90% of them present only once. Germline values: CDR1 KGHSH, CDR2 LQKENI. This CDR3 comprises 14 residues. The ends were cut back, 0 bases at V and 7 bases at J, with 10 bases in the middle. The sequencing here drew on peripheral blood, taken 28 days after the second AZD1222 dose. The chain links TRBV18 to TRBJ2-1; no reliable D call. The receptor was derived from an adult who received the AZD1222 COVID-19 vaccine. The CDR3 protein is CASSPPVTRNEQFF. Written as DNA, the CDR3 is TGTGCCAGCTCACCACCGGTAACTCGGAATGAGCAGTTCTTC.